Listed here are 28 T cell receptor beta chains from one sample, sequenced in a study of blood T cell repertoires in COVID-19. The protocol was immunoSEQ multiplex PCR, while the TCRdb copy is restricted to in-frame clones and leaves out a portion. The table has more than 110,000 clones, roughly four fifths seen once; the top ten hold 1.5% to 2%. The specimen sequenced was PBMCs or T cells enriched from blood (not recorded which). These receptors came from a woman aged 18-29 years who had been exposed to COVID-19.

The genes are TRBV27 and TRBJ1-2, with D possibly TRBD1 on 5 matching bases. The CDR3 length is 14 residues. CDR1 and CDR2 (germline): MNHEY, SMNVEV (reference sequence). V was shortened by 8 bases and J by 4 bases, with 17 bases between the two germline ends. As DNA, the CDR3 is TGTGCCAGCCATCATACGGGGGGAAGCTATGGCTACACCTTC. Protein: CASHHTGGSYGYTF.

This clone appeared once. The J gene is TRBJ1-1, the V gene TRBV19; TRBD1 aligns across 9 bases. With 4 bases clipped from V and 4 bases from J, the junction kept 10 bases outside the gene matches. The CDR3 has 16 amino acids. Germline CDR1 reads LNHDA; CDR2 reads SQIVND (reference sequence). The CDR3: CASSSGQGRIGTEAFF. The CDR3 DNA reads as TGTGCCAGTAGTAGCGGACAGGGGAGAATCGGCACTGAAGCTTTCTTT.

V is TRBV3-1 (or the pseudogene TRBV3-2) and J is TRBJ1-2; 7 positions agree with TRBD1. This CDR3 contains 15 residues. The V gene's germline CDR1 is LGHDT and CDR2 YNNKEL (reference sequence). The J segment lost 4 bases and the V segment lost 1 base, leaving 6 bases of the junction unmatched. The chain's CDR3 is CASSQVLGQVYGYTF. CDR3 nucleotide sequence: TGTGCCAGCAGCCAAGTCCTTGGACAGGTCTATGGCTACACCTTC.

The rearrangement uses TRBV5-1 and TRBJ2-3; 8 positions agree with TRBD2. CDR1 is SGHRS, CDR2 YFSETQ, per germline. Germline trimming cut 0 bases from V and 4 bases from J; bases unmatched to any gene: 4. The CDR3 is 15 residues long. This CDR3 is CASSLAGGPPDTQYF. The CDR3 DNA reads as TGCGCCAGCAGCTTGGCGGGAGGGCCCCCAGATACGCAGTATTTT.

This clone was observed a single time. The chain couples TRBV3-1 (or the pseudogene TRBV3-2) to TRBJ2-5; 7 nucleotides agree with TRBD1. The CDR3 runs to 14 residues. The V gene's germline CDR1 is LGHDT and CDR2 YNNKEL (reference sequence). V was clipped by 1 base and J by 4 bases; unmatched bases: 3. The CDR3 nucleotides read TGTGCCAGCAGCCAAGTCTCAGGGGGAGAGACCCAGTACTTC. This codes for CASSQVSGGETQYF.

The rearrangement links TRBV19 to TRBJ2-7; TRBD1 aligns across 10 bases. The germline V gene encodes CDR1 LNHDA and CDR2 SQIVND (reference sequence). V shed 5 bases and J 2 bases; nucleotides not matched to a gene: 6. The CDR3 runs to 15 residues. The CDR3 loop is CASSAPGQGTYEQYF. CDR3 nucleotide sequence: TGTGCCAGTAGTGCCCCGGGACAGGGGACCTACGAGCAGTACTTC.

The V and J genes are TRBV6-5 and TRBJ2-2, with TRBD2 identical over 7 bases. J lost 7 bases, V lost 7 bases, and 9 bases had no gene match. Germline loops: CDR1 MNHEY, CDR2 SVGAGI. This CDR3 contains 14 residues. The CDR3 reads CASTRPGGGGELFF. Written as DNA, the CDR3 is TGTGCCAGCACCCGCCCGGGAGGTGGCGGGGAGCTGTTTTTT.

V and J are TRBV5-6 and TRBJ2-2; D gene unclear. The CDR3 totals 16 residues. The ends were cut back, 6 bases at V and 0 bases at J, with 15 bases in the middle. Germline V gene data show CDR1 as SGHDT and CDR2 as YYEEEE. CDR3 in DNA: TGTGCCAGCACCTTTCGGTCTGTGTCGAACACCGGGGAGCTGTTTTTT. Residues: CASTFRSVSNTGELFF. Complete variable domain (other parts from reference TRBV5-6 and TRBJ2-2): DAGVTQSPTHLIKTRGQQVTLRCSPKSGHDTVSWYQQALGQGPQFIFQYYEEEERQRGNFPDRFSGHQFPNYSSELNVNALLLGDSALYLCASTFRSVSNTGELFFGEGSRLTVL.

The chain recombines TRBV7-9 with TRBJ1-5, with D uncertain. Germline V gives CDR1 SEHNR, CDR2 FQNEAQ (reference sequence). The V end lost 4 bases, the J end lost 0 bases, and 13 bases lay between the germline ends. This CDR3 region has 16 residues. The CDR3 nucleotides are TGTGCCAGCAGCTACTCCACGGGAGTTAGCAATCAGCCCCAGCATTTT. This gives the protein CASSYSTGVSNQPQHF.

This clone was seen more than once but under ten times. CDR3 DNA: TGTGCCAGCAGCGTAGGGGGGAGGAAGAGTGAAAAACTGTTTTTT. Its protein product is CASSVGGRKSEKLFF. The chain uses TRBV9 and TRBJ1-4, with D perhaps TRBD1 (5 bases). This CDR3 spans 15 amino acids. Germline CDR1 and CDR2: SGDLS and YYNGEE. V lost 0 bases and J lost 7, with 13 bases in between.

This chain connects TRBV5-6 to TRBJ2-1, with D uncertain. This CDR3 has 16 residues. V was shortened by 4 bases and J by 4 bases, with 18 bases between the two germline ends. Germline V gives CDR1 SGHDT, CDR2 YYEEEE. The CDR3 loop is CASSLGERSRYNEQFF. Written as DNA, the CDR3 is TGTGCCAGCAGCCTTGGTGAACGGAGCAGATACAATGAGCAGTTCTTC.

This clone was counted between two and nine times. The chain recombines TRBV6-1 with TRBJ2-4; weak D call: TRBD1 (6 bases). Germline-derived CDR1 and CDR2 are MNHNS and SASEGT. Trimming took 2 bases from V and 5 from J, leaving 13 bases between them. The length of the CDR3 is 15 residues. CDR3 DNA: TGTGCCAGCAGTGAAAGGGTAGCAGGGGAAAACATTCAGTACTTC. It encodes CASSERVAGENIQYF.

There are a few counts of this clone. The J gene is TRBJ2-7, the V gene TRBV28, with D maybe TRBD1 (6 bases). The V end lost 5 bases, the J end lost 6 bases, and 26 bases lay between the germline ends. Germline CDR1 reads MDHEN; CDR2 reads SYDVKM. This CDR3 has 17 residues. CDR3: CASSRGLYHPRFCEQYF. CDR3 in DNA: TGTGCCAGCAGTAGGGGGTTATACCATCCAAGGTTTTGCGAGCAGTACTTC.

A single count supports this clone. This chain joins TRBV29-1 and TRBJ2-1; 8 bases are a match to TRBD1. Germline-derived CDR1 and CDR2 are SQVTM and ANQGSEA. The J segment lost 0 bases and the V segment lost 7 bases, leaving 5 bases of the junction unmatched. The CDR3 spans 14 residues. DNA of the CDR3: TGCAGCGGTTTGCAGGGGGCCTCCTACAATGAGCAGTTCTTC. It translates to CSGLQGASYNEQFF.

The chain combines TRBV6-5 with TRBJ1-2, with 7 bases identical to TRBD1. This CDR3 is built from 13 residues. The V and J ends lost 6 bases and 5 bases, in that order; junction bases with no gene match: 6. Germline CDR1 reads MNHEY; CDR2 reads SVGAGI. CDR3 DNA sequence: TGTGCCAGCAGCTCGGGACAGCGATATGGCTACACCTTC. Protein product: CASSSGQRYGYTF.

The chain links TRBV28 to TRBJ2-3; 11 bases fit TRBD2. Germline V gene lookup returns CDR1 MDHEN and CDR2 SYDVKM. The trim removed 6 bases at V and 6 bases at J, leaving 8 bases unmatched. This CDR3 is 15 amino acids long. The CDR3 sequence: CASSPTSGAMDTQYF. As DNA, the CDR3 is TGTGCCAGCAGCCCGACTAGCGGGGCCATGGATACGCAGTATTTT.

The chain recombines TRBV5-1 with TRBJ2-5; TRBD2 is a possible D gene (6 bases). Germline V gives CDR1 SGHRS, CDR2 YFSETQ. Trimming pared 6 bases from V and 5 bases from J, leaving 20 bases between. This CDR3 spans 15 amino acids. In DNA form, the CDR3 reads TGCGCCAGCAACTTAGCGGCCGAGTGGAAGGAGACCCAGTACTTC. Amino acids: CASNLAAEWKETQYF.

This chain links TRBV20-1 with TRBJ1-6; D gene ambiguous. The V end lost 5 bases, the J end lost 9 bases, and 8 bases lay between the germline ends. The CDR3 length is 11 residues. Looked up from germline, CDR1 is DFQATT and CDR2 is SNEGSKA (reference sequence). CDR3 region: CSAVGVSPLHF. The CDR3 region has the DNA TGCAGTGCTGTCGGGGTTTCACCCCTCCACTTT.

The chain is built from TRBV28 and TRBJ1-3, with 9 bases matching TRBD1. CDR3 length: 15 amino acids. With 8 bases clipped from V and 8 bases from J, the junction kept 13 bases outside the gene matches. The germline V gene encodes CDR1 MDHEN and CDR2 SYDVKM. DNA for the CDR3: TGTGCCAGCGTCTCGGGACAGGGATTGGGATACACCATATATTTT. It is translated as CASVSGQGLGYTIYF.

This chain connects TRBV19 to TRBJ1-6, with unresolved D. In germline, CDR1 is LNHDA, CDR2 SQIVND (reference sequence). This CDR3 is built from 12 residues. Between the trimmed V and J ends, which lost 3 bases and 10 bases, there was a span of 7 bases. Here the CDR3 reads CASSISGSPLHF. The DNA for the CDR3 is TGTGCCAGTAGTATCTCAGGATCACCCCTCCACTTT.

This chain joins TRBV4-2 and TRBJ2-7, with 9 bases identical to TRBD2. The CDR3 sequence is 16 residues long. Trimming took 4 bases from V and 3 from J; bases not matched to a gene: 10. Germline V CDR1 and CDR2: LGHNA, YNFKEQ. CDR3 in amino acids: CASSPEGSGRDYEQYF. In DNA form, the CDR3 reads TGTGCCAGCAGCCCCGAGGGTAGCGGGAGAGACTACGAGCAGTACTTC.

This rearrangement joins TRBV7-2 to TRBJ1-4, with a possible D match to TRBD1 (5 bases). V lost 5 bases, J lost 5 bases, and 18 bases lay in between. The CDR3 runs 16 residues. Germline CDR1 reads SGHTA; CDR2 reads FQGNSA. The CDR3 sequence: CASSPRGGFLNEKLFF. The CDR3 nucleotides read TGTGCCAGCAGCCCACGCGGGGGGTTTCTAAATGAAAAACTGTTTTTT.

V gene TRBV7-8 combines with J gene TRBJ2-2, with 11 bases fitting TRBD2. The germline gives CDR1 SGHVS, CDR2 FQNEAQ. The CDR3 is 17 residues long. Trimming removed 5 bases from V and 5 bases from J; junction bases left unmatched: 10. The CDR3 loop reads CASSRALAGGYTGELFF. CDR3 DNA: TGTGCCAGCAGCCGAGCCCTAGCGGGAGGATATACCGGGGAGCTGTTTTTT.

The chain employs TRBV5-4 and TRBJ1-2; perhaps TRBD1 as D (5 bases). Germline CDR1 reads SGHNT; CDR2 reads YYREEE (reference sequence). V lost 1 base and J 4 bases, leaving 8 bases between the germline ends. CDR3 length equals 13 residues. The CDR3 DNA follows: TGTGCCAGCAGCTTGACAGGCCCCTATGGCTACACCTTC. Amino acid sequence: CASSLTGPYGYTF.

The rearrangement uses TRBV7-2 and TRBJ1-1, with D tentatively TRBD1 (5 bases). CDR1 is SGHTA, CDR2 FQGNSA, per germline. The CDR3 has 19 amino acids. V was shortened by 5 bases and J by 0 bases, with 25 bases between the two germline ends. DNA of the CDR3: TGTGCCAGCAGCCCCCGTCTCAGGCTGGACCGGGGGATGAACACTGAAGCTTTCTTT. It specifies CASSPRLRLDRGMNTEAFF.

This clone showed up just a few times. The chain recombines TRBV7-8 with TRBJ1-2; the match to TRBD1 covers 7 bases. The ends lost 5 bases at V and 10 bases at J; junction bases unmatched: 7. Germline V lookup: CDR1 SGHVS, CDR2 FQNEAQ. The CDR3 spans 12 residues. CDR3 sequence: CASSLRDSYYTF. CDR3 coding DNA: TGTGCCAGCAGCCTCCGGGACAGTTACTACACCTTC.

This clone was found once. The chain uses TRBV27 and TRBJ2-1, with TRBD2 matching over 14 bases. The V segment lost 2 bases and the J segment 9 bases; nucleotides outside the gene matches: 15. Germline CDR1 reads MNHEY; CDR2 reads SMNVEV (reference sequence). The CDR3 sequence is 19 residues long. CDR3 DNA: TGTGCCAGCAGTTTAATACGGACTAGCGGGAGGCCACCCGGGGGTGAGCAGTTCTTC. It codes for CASSLIRTSGRPPGGEQFF.

The chain recombines TRBV10-3 with TRBJ2-7; the match to TRBD2 covers 8 bases. The CDR3 length is 13 residues. Trimming took 0 bases from V and 12 from J; bases not matched to a gene: 7. The germline V gene has CDR1 ENHRY and CDR2 SYGVKD. In DNA form, the CDR3 reads TGTGCCATCAGTGAGTCCCTTAGCGGGAAGCCGTACTTC. This sequence encodes CAISESLSGKPYF.